Following are 23 T cell receptor beta chains from one sample sequenced in a study of blood T cell repertoires in COVID-19 (dated by TCRdb to about 2020). The library was prepared using the immunoSEQ multiplex PCR assay. TCRdb took this table from immuneACCESS and kept in-frame rearrangements with V and J called. Such tables lack part of the clones; where checked against another copy, unresolved V genes explain under half of the gap, and the rest is unexplained. The sample table shows 200,000 to 250,000 clones, and 65% to 90% are seen once. 1.4% of the sample is taken by the ten largest. Sequencing input: peripheral blood. The origin of the receptors is a woman aged 40 to 49 who had recovered from COVID-19.

The chain couples TRBV4-2 to TRBJ1-1; D possibly corresponds to TRBD1 (6 bases). Germline CDR1 LGHNA, CDR2 YNFKEQ. The CDR3 extends over 14 amino acids. Trimming took off 3 bases at V and 1 base at J, with 9 bases between the two ends. The CDR3 sequence: CASSQMGQNTEAFF. The CDR3 nucleotides are TGTGCCAGCAGCCAGATGGGACAGAACACTGAAGCTTTCTTT.

J is TRBJ2-7 and V is TRBV7-2; TRBD1 is a possible D gene (6 bases). The CDR3 loop spans 15 amino acids. Germline V gives CDR1 SGHTA, CDR2 FQGNSA. The V end was cut by 5 bases, the J end by 1 base, with 15 bases between. For the CDR3, the DNA is TGTGCCAGCAGCCCAAACAGGGTTTTATCCTACGAGCAGTACTTC. Its translation: CASSPNRVLSYEQYF.

The chain employs TRBV19 and TRBJ2-5; 10 bases map to TRBD1. Germline CDR1 LNHDA, CDR2 SQIVND (reference sequence). The CDR3 covers 14 residues. V shed 6 bases, J shed 6 bases, and the junction held 7 bases outside the gene matches. CDR3 nucleotides: TGTGCCAGTAGACCGGGACAGGGGATTCAGACCCAGTACTTC. Translated, it gives CASRPGQGIQTQYF.

This CDR3 is CASSFPRQGAEQYF. CDR3 bases: TGTGCCAGCAGCTTCCCAAGACAGGGTGCCGAGCAGTACTTC. This chain connects TRBV11-2 to TRBJ2-7, with TRBD1 matching over 7 bases. The J segment lost 6 bases and the V segment lost 3 bases, leaving 8 bases of the junction unmatched. This CDR3 contains 14 residues. In germline, CDR1 is SGHAT, CDR2 FQNNGV. Variable domain in full (rest from reference TRBV11-2 and TRBJ2-7): EAGVAQSPRYKIIEKRQSVAFWCNPISGHATLYWYQQILGQGPKLLIQFQNNGVVDDSQLPKDRFSAERLKGVDSTLKIQPAKLEDSAVYLCASSFPRQGAEQYFGPGTRLTVT.

The chain combines TRBV9 with TRBJ2-3; 11 bases agree with TRBD2. Germline V CDR1 and CDR2: SGDLS, YYNGEE. Unmatched junction bases numbered 5, after V lost 6 bases and J lost 8 bases. This CDR3 has 13 amino acids. The CDR3 reads CASTPGTSGTQYF. CDR3 coding DNA: TGTGCCAGCACGCCGGGGACTAGCGGTACGCAGTATTTT.

The V and J genes are TRBV19 and TRBJ1-1; D gene unclear. V was shortened by 3 bases and J by 4 bases, with 15 bases between the two germline ends. The CDR3 runs to 15 residues. Germline V CDR1 and CDR2: LNHDA, SQIVND (reference sequence). This CDR3 reads CASSIIRERSTEAFF. For the CDR3, the DNA is TGTGCCAGTAGTATTATTCGGGAGCGAAGCACTGAAGCTTTCTTT. Filled out from reference TRBV19 and TRBJ1-1, the complete variable domain reads DGGITQSPKYLFRKEGQNVTLSCEQNLNHDAMYWYRQDPGQGLRLIYYSQIVNDFQKGDIAEGYSVSREKKESFPLTVTSAQKNPTAFYLCASSIIRERSTEAFFGQGTRLTVV.

This chain links TRBV4-3 with TRBJ1-1; D unclear. Germline assignment: CDR1 LGHNA and CDR2 YSLEER. This CDR3 has 13 residues. Trimming took 3 bases from V and 10 from J, leaving 15 bases between them. CDR3 loop: CASSQEELSPAFF. The CDR3 DNA reads TGCGCCAGCAGCCAGGAGGAATTGTCCCCAGCTTTCTTT.

This chain links TRBV7-3 with TRBJ2-7; D is ambiguous. CDR1 is SGHTA, CDR2 FQGTGA, per germline. The CDR3 is 13 amino acids. V was trimmed by 4 bases and J by 3 bases, leaving 10 bases between them. CDR3 in amino acids: CASSSLSSYEQYF. The CDR3 bases are TGTGCCAGCAGCTCTCTATCGAGCTACGAGCAGTACTTC.

The gene calls are TRBV7-9 and TRBJ2-1; the D gene is possibly TRBD2 (7 bases). Trimming removed 5 bases from V and 0 bases from J, with 17 bases in between. Germline assignment: CDR1 SEHNR and CDR2 FQNEAQ (reference sequence). The CDR3 covers 17 residues. This CDR3 reads CASSPLGGGSSYNEQFF. The CDR3 coding sequence is TGTGCCAGCAGCCCCCTGGGAGGGGGGAGCTCCTACAATGAGCAGTTCTTC.

The chain carries TRBV28 and TRBJ1-5, with 7 positions matching TRBD1. J lost 5 bases, V lost 5 bases, and 6 bases had no gene match. The CDR3 is made up of 14 amino acids. Looked up from germline, CDR1 is MDHEN and CDR2 is SYDVKM. CDR3 in amino acids: CASSIGGSHQPQHF. The CDR3 DNA is TGTGCCAGCAGTATAGGGGGCTCTCATCAGCCCCAGCATTTT. The full variable domain, rest sourced from reference TRBV28 and TRBJ1-5, is DVKVTQSSRYLVKRTGEKVFLECVQDMDHENMFWYRQDPGLGLRLIYFSYDVKMKEKGDIPEGYSVSREKKERFSLILESASTNQTSMYLCASSIGGSHQPQHFGDGTRLSIL.

This chain joins TRBV5-1 and TRBJ1-1; the match to TRBD1 covers 7 bases. CDR3 length: 15 residues. V dropped 2 bases and J dropped 1; count of bases not matched to a gene: 5. Germline V gene data show CDR1 as SGHRS and CDR2 as YFSETQ. CDR3 sequence: CASSFGQATNTEAFF. As DNA, the CDR3 is TGCGCCAGCAGCTTTGGACAGGCTACGAACACTGAAGCTTTCTTT.

The genes are TRBV11-2 and TRBJ2-1; TRBD2 matches at 8 bases. The V segment lost 5 bases and the J segment 2 bases; nucleotides outside the gene matches: 8. The germline CDR1 and CDR2 sequences are SGHAT and FQNNGV. The CDR3 contains 16 residues. CDR3 sequence (DNA): TGTGCCAGCAGCCCGGGACGGGGGGGCCCCTACAATGAGCAGTTCTTC. This gives the protein CASSPGRGGPYNEQFF.

The J gene is TRBJ2-1, the V gene TRBV11-2; D uncertain. V was trimmed by 1 base and J by 5 bases, leaving 9 bases between them. The CDR3 is made up of 14 amino acids. Per the germline V gene, CDR1 is SGHAT and CDR2 is FQNNGV. The CDR3 bases are TGTGCCAGCAGCTTAGTGAGCCTCCACAATGAGCAGTTCTTC. Amino acid sequence: CASSLVSLHNEQFF.

The J gene is TRBJ2-5, the V gene TRBV29-1; 8 bases are shared with TRBD2. The J segment lost 1 base and the V segment lost 5 bases, leaving 3 bases of the junction unmatched. Germline-derived CDR1 and CDR2 are SQVTM and ANQGSEA. The CDR3 covers 13 residues. In DNA, the CDR3 is TGCAGCGTTAGAGCGGGGGCCCAAGAGACCCAGTACTTC. This encodes CSVRAGAQETQYF.

This clone was observed a few times. V gene TRBV6-2 or TRBV6-3 combines with J gene TRBJ1-1; D is perhaps TRBD1 (5 bases). The length of the CDR3 is 13 residues. Germline CDR1 is MNHEY and CDR2 is SVGEGT. Trimming removed 5 bases from V and 3 bases from J, with 10 bases in between. The CDR3: CASSDPGYTEAFF. CDR3 in DNA: TGTGCCAGCAGTGACCCAGGGTACACTGAAGCTTTCTTT.

This sequence joins TRBV5-1 and TRBJ2-3, with D maybe TRBD2 (6 bases). Trimming shortened V by 4 bases and J by 0 bases, and 12 bases separated the two germline ends. The CDR3 spans 15 residues. Germline CDR1 reads SGHRS; CDR2 reads YFSETQ. CDR3 sequence reads: CASSAGFPSTDTQYF. The DNA of the CDR3 is TGCGCCAGCAGCGCGGGGTTTCCTAGCACAGATACGCAGTATTTT.

This chain links TRBV4-2 with TRBJ1-5; 10 positions agree with TRBD1. V dropped 1 base and J dropped 5; count of bases not matched to a gene: 2. The CDR3 loop spans 15 amino acids. Germline V gene lookup returns CDR1 LGHNA and CDR2 YNFKEQ. The DNA for the CDR3 is TGTGCCAGCAGCCAAGCGGGACAGGGGCATCAGCCCCAGCATTTT. This codes for CASSQAGQGHQPQHF.

V and J are TRBV28 and TRBJ2-3; TRBD2 might be the D (5 bases). The CDR3 loop spans 13 amino acids. V lost 7 bases and J lost 3, with 11 bases in between. The V gene's germline CDR1 is MDHEN and CDR2 SYDVKM. The CDR3 DNA reads TGTGCCAGCACGGGAATTAGTACAGATACGCAGTATTTT. It encodes CASTGISTDTQYF.

V and J are TRBV11-2 and TRBJ2-7; 10 bases are a match to TRBD2. CDR3 length: 15 residues. In germline, CDR1 is SGHAT, CDR2 FQNNGV. Trimming cost V 6 bases and J 1 base; bases outside gene matches: 6. CDR3 sequence reads: CASRRAGGPSYEQYF. The CDR3 DNA is TGTGCCAGCAGGAGAGCGGGGGGGCCTTCCTACGAGCAGTACTTC.

The table lists this clone with a few counts. The chain recombines TRBV7-2 with TRBJ1-6; D possibly corresponds to TRBD1 (6 bases). Germline V gene lookup returns CDR1 SGHTA and CDR2 FQGNSA. Trimming took 8 bases from V and 9 from J, leaving 17 bases between them. The CDR3 has 14 residues. DNA of the CDR3: TGTGCCAGCGGCACCAATCAGGGGTTTTCACCCCTCCACTTT. Translated, it gives CASGTNQGFSPLHF. The entire variable domain, with the rest obtained from reference TRBV7-2 and TRBJ1-6, is as follows: GAGVSQSPSNKVTEKGKDVELRCDPISGHTALYWYRQSLGQGLEFLIYFQGNSAPDKSGLPSDRFSAERTGGSVSTLTIQRTQQEDSAVYLCASGTNQGFSPLHFGNGTRLTVT.

The V and J genes are TRBV3-1 (or the pseudogene TRBV3-2) and TRBJ1-6; 7 bases fit TRBD1. Unmatched junction bases numbered 15, after V lost 0 bases and J lost 1 base. This CDR3 is built from 21 residues. Germline assignment: CDR1 LGHDT and CDR2 YNNKEL (reference sequence). The CDR3 protein is CASSQDDWSTGMGSYNSPLHF. Written as DNA, the CDR3 is TGTGCCAGCAGCCAAGATGATTGGTCGACAGGGATGGGTTCCTATAATTCACCCCTCCACTTT.

This sequence joins TRBV11-2 and TRBJ1-5; no reliable D call. The ends were cut back, 5 bases at V and 5 bases at J, with 10 bases in the middle. The CDR3 is made up of 13 amino acids. The germline V gene has CDR1 SGHAT and CDR2 FQNNGV. CDR3 loop: CASSPTIDQPQHF. DNA for the CDR3: TGTGCCAGCAGCCCTACCATCGATCAGCCCCAGCATTTT. Full variable domain (outside the CDR3, taken from reference TRBV11-2 and TRBJ1-5): EAGVAQSPRYKIIEKRQSVAFWCNPISGHATLYWYQQILGQGPKLLIQFQNNGVVDDSQLPKDRFSAERLKGVDSTLKIQPAKLEDSAVYLCASSPTIDQPQHFGDGTRLSIL.

The chain couples TRBV7-6 to TRBJ2-7, with TRBD2 matching 7 bases. V lost 5 bases and J lost 2; bases outside the gene matches: 6. CDR3 length equals 14 residues. The germline gives CDR1 SGHVS, CDR2 FNYEAQ. The CDR3 is CASSPRDYTYEQYF. The CDR3 bases are TGTGCCAGCAGCCCGAGGGACTACACCTACGAGCAGTACTTC.